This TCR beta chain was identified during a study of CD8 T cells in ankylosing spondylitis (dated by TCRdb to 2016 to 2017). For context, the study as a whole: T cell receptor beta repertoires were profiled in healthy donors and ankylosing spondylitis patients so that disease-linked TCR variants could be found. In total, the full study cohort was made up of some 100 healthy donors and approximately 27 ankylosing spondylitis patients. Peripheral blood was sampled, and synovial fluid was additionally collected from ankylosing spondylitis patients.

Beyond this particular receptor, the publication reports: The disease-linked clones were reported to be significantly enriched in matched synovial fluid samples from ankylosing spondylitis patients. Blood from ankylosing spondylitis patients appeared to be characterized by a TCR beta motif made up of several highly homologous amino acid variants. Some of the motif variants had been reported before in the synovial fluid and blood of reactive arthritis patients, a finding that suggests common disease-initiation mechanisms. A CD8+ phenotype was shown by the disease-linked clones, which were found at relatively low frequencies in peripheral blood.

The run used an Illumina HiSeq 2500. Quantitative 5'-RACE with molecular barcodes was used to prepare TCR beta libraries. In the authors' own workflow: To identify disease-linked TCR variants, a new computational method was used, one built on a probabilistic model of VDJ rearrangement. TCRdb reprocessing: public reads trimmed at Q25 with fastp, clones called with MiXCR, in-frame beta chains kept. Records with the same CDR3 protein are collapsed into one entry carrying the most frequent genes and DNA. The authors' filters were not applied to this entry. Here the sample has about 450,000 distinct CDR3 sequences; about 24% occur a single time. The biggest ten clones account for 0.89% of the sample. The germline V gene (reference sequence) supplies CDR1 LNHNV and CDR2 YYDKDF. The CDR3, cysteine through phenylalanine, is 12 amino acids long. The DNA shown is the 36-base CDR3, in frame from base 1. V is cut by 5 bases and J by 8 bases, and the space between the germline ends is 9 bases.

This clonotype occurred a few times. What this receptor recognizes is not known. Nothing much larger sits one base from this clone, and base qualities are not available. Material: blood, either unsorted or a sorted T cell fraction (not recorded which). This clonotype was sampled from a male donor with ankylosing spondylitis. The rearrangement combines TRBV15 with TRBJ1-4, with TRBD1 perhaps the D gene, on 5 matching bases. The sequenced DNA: TGTGCCACCAGCCGGGGGGAGGAAAAACTGTTTTTT. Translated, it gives CATSRGEEKLFF.